The present TCR beta chain was sequenced within a study of early T cells in non-severe SARS-CoV-2 infection. TCRdb redid the calling of the 5' RACE reads with MiXCR, one entry per CDR3 protein. The sample holds tens of thousands of distinct CDR3 sequences; under 15% are singletons and the top ten take roughly 1.2%. The CDR3 is made up of 16 amino acids. CDR1 and CDR2 from the germline V gene are MGHRA and YSYEKL. Trimming stripped 3 bases from V and 5 bases from J, with 19 bases between. At least ten counts were recorded for this clonotype. This receptor was identified in an adult who was a healthcare worker with PCR-confirmed SARS-CoV-2 infection or an uninfected control (not recorded which). The sample comprised whole blood. The chain joins TRBV4-1 to TRBJ2-5, with a weak D call TRBD2 (5 bases). CDR3 loop: CASSHLRGKIGETQYF. CDR3 DNA sequence: TGCGCCAGCAGCCACCTTCGGGGAAAAATCGGGGAGACCCAGTACTTC.